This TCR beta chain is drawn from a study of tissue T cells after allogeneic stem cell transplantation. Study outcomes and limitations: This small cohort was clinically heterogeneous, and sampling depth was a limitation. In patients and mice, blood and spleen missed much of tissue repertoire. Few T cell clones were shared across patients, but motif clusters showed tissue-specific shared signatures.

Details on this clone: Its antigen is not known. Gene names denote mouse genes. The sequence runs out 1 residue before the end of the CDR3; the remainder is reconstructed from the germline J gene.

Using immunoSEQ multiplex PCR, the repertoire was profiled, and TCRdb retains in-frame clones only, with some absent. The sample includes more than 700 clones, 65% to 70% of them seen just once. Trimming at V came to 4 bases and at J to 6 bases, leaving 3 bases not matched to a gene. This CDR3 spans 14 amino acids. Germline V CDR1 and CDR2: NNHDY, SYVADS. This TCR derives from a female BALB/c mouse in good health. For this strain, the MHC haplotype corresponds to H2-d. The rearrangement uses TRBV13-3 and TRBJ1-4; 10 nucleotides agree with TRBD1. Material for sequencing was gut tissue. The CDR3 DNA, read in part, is TGTGCCAGCAGTTGGGACAGGGGTGACGAAAGATTATTT. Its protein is CASSWDRGDERLF. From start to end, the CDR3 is CASSWDRGDERLFF.